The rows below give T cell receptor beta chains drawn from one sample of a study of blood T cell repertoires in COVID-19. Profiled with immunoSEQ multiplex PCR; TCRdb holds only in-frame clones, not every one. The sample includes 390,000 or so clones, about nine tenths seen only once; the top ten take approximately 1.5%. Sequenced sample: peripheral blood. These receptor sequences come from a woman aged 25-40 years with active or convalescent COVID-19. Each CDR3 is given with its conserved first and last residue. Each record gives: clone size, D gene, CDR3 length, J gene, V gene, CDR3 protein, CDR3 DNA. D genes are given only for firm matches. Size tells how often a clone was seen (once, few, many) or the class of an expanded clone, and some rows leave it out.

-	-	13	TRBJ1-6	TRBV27	CASSTTGLSPLHF	TGTGCCAGCAGTACAACAGGGTTATCACCCCTCCACTTT
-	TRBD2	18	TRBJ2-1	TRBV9	CASSSRPGLAGGPDEQFF	TGTGCCAGCAGCTCCCGACCGGGACTAGCGGGAGGGCCCGATGAGCAGTTCTTC
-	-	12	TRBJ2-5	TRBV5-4	CASRTGDETQYF	TGTGCCAGCAGAACGGGAGACGAGACCCAGTACTTC
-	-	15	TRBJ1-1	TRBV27	CASSWGDSTVTEAFF	TGTGCCAGCAGTTGGGGAGATTCTACGGTCACTGAAGCTTTCTTT
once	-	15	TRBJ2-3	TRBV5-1	CASSLAQGITDTQYF	TGCGCCAGCAGCTTGGCCCAGGGGATCACAGATACGCAGTATTTT
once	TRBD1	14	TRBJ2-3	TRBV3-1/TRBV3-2	CASNNRGQGDTQYF	TGTGCCAGCAACAACAGGGGGCAGGGAGATACGCAGTATTTT
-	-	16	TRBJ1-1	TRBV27	CASSPIFQFRDTEAFF	TGTGCCAGCAGTCCTATTTTCCAATTCAGGGACACTGAAGCTTTCTTT
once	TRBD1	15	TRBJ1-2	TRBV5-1	CASSFLTGGEDGYTF	TGCGCCAGCAGCTTCCTAACAGGGGGCGAGGATGGCTACACCTTC
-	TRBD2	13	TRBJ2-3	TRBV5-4	CASVLAGGDTQYF	TGTGCCAGCGTCCTAGCGGGAGGAGATACGCAGTATTTT
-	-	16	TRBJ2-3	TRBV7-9	CASSLGSSGPRDTQYF	TGTGCCAGCAGCTTAGGGTCGTCAGGGCCCCGGGATACGCAGTATTTT
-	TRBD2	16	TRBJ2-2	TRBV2	CASSKLAGGNTGELFF	TGTGCCAGCAGTAAGTTAGCGGGAGGTAACACCGGGGAGCTGTTTTTT
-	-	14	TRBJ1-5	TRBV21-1	CASNEDRSNQPQHF	TGTGCCAGCAACGAGGACAGAAGCAATCAGCCCCAGCATTTT
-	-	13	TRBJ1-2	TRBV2	CASSGGADYGYTF	TGTGCCAGCAGTGGGGGCGCAGACTATGGCTACACCTTC
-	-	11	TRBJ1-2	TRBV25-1	CASGGGSGYTF	TGTGCCAGTGGGGGAGGGAGCGGCTACACCTTC
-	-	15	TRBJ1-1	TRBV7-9	CASSPKGQMNTEAFF	TGTGCCAGCAGCCCAAAGGGACAAATGAACACTGAAGCTTTCTTT
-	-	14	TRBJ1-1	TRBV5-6	CASSLGAGSTEAFF	TGTGCCAGCAGCTTGGGAGCGGGGAGCACTGAAGCTTTCTTT
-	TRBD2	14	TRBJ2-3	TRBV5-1	CASSRLGGADTQYF	TGCGCCAGCAGCAGGCTCGGGGGGGCCGATACGCAGTATTTT
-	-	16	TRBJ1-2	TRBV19	CASSIDPTGAGGDVTF	TGTGCCAGTAGTATAGACCCCACCGGAGCGGGAGGGGATGTCACCTTC
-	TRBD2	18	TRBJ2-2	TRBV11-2	CASSLVSVLAGPRGELFF	TGTGCCAGCAGCTTAGTTTCTGTACTAGCGGGGCCCCGCGGGGAGCTGTTTTTT
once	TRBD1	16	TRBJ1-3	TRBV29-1	CSVEGWDRGAGNTIYF	TGCAGCGTTGAAGGTTGGGACAGGGGGGCTGGAAACACCATATATTTT
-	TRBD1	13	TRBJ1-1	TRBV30	CAWSAGTGPEAFF	TGTGCCTGGAGTGCCGGGACAGGACCTGAAGCTTTCTTT
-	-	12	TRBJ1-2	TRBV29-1	CSVDGAYYGYTF	TGCAGCGTTGACGGAGCTTACTATGGCTACACCTTC
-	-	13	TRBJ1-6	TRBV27	CASSVRGNSPLHF	TGTGCCAGTTCAGTCCGAGGGAATTCACCCCTCCACTTT
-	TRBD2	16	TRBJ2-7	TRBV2	CASSVGLAGGAYEQYF	TGTGCCAGCAGTGTGGGACTAGCGGGGGGGGCCTACGAGCAGTACTTC
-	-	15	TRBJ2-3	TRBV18	CASSPPREGGNTQYF	TGTGCCAGCTCACCCCCCCGGGAAGGAGGGAATACGCAGTATTTT
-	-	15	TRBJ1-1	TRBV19	CASSTTSTVTTEAFF	TGTGCCAGTAGTACGACCTCGACAGTAACCACTGAAGCTTTCTTT
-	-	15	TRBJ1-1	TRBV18	CASSPPDLVNTEAFF	TGTGCCAGCTCACCACCGGATCTAGTGAACACTGAAGCTTTCTTT
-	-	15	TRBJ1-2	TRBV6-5	CASSYSIGTAYGYTF	TGTGCCAGCAGTTACTCGATCGGAACAGCCTATGGCTACACCTTC
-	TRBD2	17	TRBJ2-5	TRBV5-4	CASSLERQRESMETQYF	TGTGCCAGCAGCTTGGAGAGGCAGCGGGAGTCGATGGAGACCCAGTACTTC
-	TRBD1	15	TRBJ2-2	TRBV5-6	CASSSQYRGSGELFF	TGTGCCAGCAGCTCTCAGTACAGGGGGTCCGGGGAGCTGTTTTTT
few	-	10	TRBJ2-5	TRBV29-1	CSAGVETQYF	TGCAGCGCCGGGGTGGAGACCCAGTACTTC
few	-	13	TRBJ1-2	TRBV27	CASSLSEGYGYTF	TGTGCCAGCAGTTTATCGGAGGGGTATGGCTACACCTTC
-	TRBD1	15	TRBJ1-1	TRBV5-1	CASSLQGAPNTEAFF	TGCGCCAGCAGCTTACAGGGGGCTCCGAACACTGAAGCTTTCTTT
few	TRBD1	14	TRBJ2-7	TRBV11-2	CASSRTGAPYEQYF	TGTGCCAGCAGCCGGACAGGGGCACCCTACGAGCAGTACTTC
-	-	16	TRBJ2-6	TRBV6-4	CASSDEGSSGANVLTF	TGTGCCAGCAGTGACGAGGGCTCCTCTGGGGCCAACGTCCTGACTTTC
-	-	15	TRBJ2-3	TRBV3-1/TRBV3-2	CASSEAVPKGDTQYF	TGTGCCTCCTCAGAAGCGGTTCCAAAGGGAGATACGCAGTATTTT
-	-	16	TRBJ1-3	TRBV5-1	CASSTQAGGSGNTIYF	TGCGCCAGCAGCACCCAGGCCGGGGGCTCTGGAAACACCATATATTTT
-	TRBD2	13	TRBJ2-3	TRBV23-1	CASTSGRTDTQYF	TGCGCCAGCACTAGCGGGAGAACAGATACGCAGTATTTT
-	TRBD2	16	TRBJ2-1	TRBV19	CASGRASGRYGNEQFF	TGTGCCAGTGGGAGGGCTAGCGGGAGGTATGGTAATGAGCAGTTCTTC
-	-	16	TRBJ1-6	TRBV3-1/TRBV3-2	CASSQGGENGNSPLHF	TGTGCCAGCAGCCAAGGCGGTGAAAATGGTAATTCACCCCTCCACTTT
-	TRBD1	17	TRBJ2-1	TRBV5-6	CASSTSRDRISYNEQFF	TGTGCCAGCAGCACGTCCCGGGACAGGATCTCCTACAATGAGCAGTTCTTC
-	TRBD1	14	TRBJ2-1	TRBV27	CASSLSGQYNEQFF	TGTGCCAGCAGTTTATCGGGACAGTACAATGAGCAGTTCTTC
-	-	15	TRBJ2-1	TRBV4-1	CASSQASQGGNEQFF	TGCGCCAGCAGCCAAGCATCCCAGGGGGGCAATGAGCAGTTCTTC
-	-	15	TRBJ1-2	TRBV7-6	CASSNRGVGDYGYTF	TGTGCCAGCAGCAACCGTGGGGTCGGGGACTATGGCTACACCTTC
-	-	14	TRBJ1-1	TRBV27	CASSTTGRSTEAFF	TGTGCCAGCAGTACAACAGGGCGGAGCACTGAAGCTTTCTTT
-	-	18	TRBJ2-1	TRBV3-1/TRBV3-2	CASTATSWFNRSYNEQFF	TGTGCCAGCACCGCGACTAGTTGGTTTAACAGGTCCTACAATGAGCAGTTCTTC
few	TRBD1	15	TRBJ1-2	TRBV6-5	CASSSPLDRAYGYTF	TGTGCCAGCAGTTCCCCACTCGACAGGGCCTATGGCTACACCTTC
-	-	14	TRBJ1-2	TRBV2	CASSEGQVTYGYTF	TGTGCCAGCAGTGAAGGGCAGGTGACCTATGGCTACACCTTC